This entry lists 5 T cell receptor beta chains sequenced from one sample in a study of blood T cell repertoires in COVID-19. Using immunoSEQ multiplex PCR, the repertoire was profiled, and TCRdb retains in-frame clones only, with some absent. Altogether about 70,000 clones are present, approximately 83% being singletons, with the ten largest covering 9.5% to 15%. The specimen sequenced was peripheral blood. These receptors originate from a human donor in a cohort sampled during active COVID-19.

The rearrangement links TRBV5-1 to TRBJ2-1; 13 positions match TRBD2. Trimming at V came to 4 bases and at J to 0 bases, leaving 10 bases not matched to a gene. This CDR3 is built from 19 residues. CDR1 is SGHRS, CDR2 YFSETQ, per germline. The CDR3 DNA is TGCGCCAGCAGCGGGGGACTAGCGGGGATCTCCGGCTCCTACAATGAGCAGTTCTTC. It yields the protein CASSGGLAGISGSYNEQFF. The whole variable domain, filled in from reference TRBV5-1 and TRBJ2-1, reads KAGVTQTPRYLIKTRGQQVTLSCSPISGHRSVSWYQQTPGQGLQFLFEYFSETQRNKGNFPGRFSGRQFSNSRSEMNVSTLELGDSALYLCASSGGLAGISGSYNEQFFGPGTRLTVL.

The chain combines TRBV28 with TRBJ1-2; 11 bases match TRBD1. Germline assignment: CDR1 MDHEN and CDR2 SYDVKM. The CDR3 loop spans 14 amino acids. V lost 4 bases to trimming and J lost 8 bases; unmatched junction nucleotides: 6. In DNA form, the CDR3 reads TGTGCCAGCAGTTCCGGGACAGGGGGGCGCGGCTACACCTTC. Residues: CASSSGTGGRGYTF.

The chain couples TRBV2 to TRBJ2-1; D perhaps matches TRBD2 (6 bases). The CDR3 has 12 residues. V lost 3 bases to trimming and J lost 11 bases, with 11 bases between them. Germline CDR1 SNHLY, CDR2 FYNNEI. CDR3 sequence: CASSDRRVKQFF. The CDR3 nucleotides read TGTGCCAGCAGTGACCGGAGGGTGAAGCAGTTCTTC.

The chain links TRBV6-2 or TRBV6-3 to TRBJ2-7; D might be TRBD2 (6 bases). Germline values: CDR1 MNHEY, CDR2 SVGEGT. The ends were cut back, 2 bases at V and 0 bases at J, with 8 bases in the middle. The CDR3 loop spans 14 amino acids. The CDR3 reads CASSYPGVSYEQYF. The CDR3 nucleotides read TGTGCCAGCAGTTACCCGGGGGTCTCCTACGAGCAGTACTTC.

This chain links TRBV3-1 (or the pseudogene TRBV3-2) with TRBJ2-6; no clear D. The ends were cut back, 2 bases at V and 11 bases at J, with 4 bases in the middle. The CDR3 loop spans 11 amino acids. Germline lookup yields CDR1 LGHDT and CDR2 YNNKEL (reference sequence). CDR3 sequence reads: CASSQFDVLTF. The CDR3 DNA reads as TGTGCCAGCAGCCAATTCGACGTCCTGACTTTC.